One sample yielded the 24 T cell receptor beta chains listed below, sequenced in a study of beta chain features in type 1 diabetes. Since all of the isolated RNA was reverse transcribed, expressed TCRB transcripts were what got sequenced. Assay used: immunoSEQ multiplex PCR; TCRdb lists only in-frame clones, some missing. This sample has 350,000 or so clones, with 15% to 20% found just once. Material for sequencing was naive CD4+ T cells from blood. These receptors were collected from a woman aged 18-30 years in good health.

This CDR3 reads CTYTRGGLPETQYF. The CDR3 nucleotides are TGCACCTACACGAGGGGGGGGCTTCCAGAGACCCAGTACTTC. The chain joins TRBV29-1 to TRBJ2-5; a weak D match, TRBD2 (7 bases). CDR1 SQVTM and CDR2 ANQGSEA come from the germline V gene. The CDR3 contains 14 residues.

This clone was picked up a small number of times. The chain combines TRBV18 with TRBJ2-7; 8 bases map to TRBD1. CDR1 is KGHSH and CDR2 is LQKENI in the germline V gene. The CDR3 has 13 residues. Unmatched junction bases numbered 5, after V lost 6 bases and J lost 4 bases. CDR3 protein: CASSYGTGYEQYF. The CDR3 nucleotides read TGTGCCAGCTCCTACGGGACAGGATACGAGCAGTACTTC.

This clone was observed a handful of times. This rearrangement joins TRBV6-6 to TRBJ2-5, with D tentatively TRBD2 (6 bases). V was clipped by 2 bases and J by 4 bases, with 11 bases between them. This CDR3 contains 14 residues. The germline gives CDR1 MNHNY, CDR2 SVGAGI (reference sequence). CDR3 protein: CASSYAKGGETQYF. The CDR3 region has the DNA TGTGCCAGCAGTTACGCCAAGGGAGGAGAGACCCAGTACTTC.

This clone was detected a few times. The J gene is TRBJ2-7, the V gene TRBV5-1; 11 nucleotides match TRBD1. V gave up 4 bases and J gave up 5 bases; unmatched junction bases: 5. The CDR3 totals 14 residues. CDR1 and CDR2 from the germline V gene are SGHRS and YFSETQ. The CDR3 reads CASSGQGARDEQYF. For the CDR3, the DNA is TGCGCCAGCAGCGGACAGGGGGCTCGAGACGAGCAGTACTTC.

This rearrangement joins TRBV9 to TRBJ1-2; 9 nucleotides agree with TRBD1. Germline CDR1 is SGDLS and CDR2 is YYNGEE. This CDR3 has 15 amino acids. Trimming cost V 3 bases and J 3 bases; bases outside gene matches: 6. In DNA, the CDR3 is TGTGCCAGCAGCGGGGGACAGGGAGTGTACTATGGCTACACCTTC. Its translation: CASSGGQGVYYGYTF.

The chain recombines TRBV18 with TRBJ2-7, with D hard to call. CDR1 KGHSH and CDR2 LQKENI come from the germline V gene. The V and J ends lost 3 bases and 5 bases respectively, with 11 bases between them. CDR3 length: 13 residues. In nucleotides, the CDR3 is TGTGCCAGCTCACCTCGCCTAGAGGACGAGCAGTACTTC. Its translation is CASSPRLEDEQYF.

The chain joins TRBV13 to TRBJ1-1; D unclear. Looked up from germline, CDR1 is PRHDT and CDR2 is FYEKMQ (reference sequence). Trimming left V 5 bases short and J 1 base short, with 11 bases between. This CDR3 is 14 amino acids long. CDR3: CASSSLLRNTEAFF. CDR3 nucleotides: TGTGCCAGCAGCAGCCTCCTACGGAACACTGAAGCTTTCTTT.

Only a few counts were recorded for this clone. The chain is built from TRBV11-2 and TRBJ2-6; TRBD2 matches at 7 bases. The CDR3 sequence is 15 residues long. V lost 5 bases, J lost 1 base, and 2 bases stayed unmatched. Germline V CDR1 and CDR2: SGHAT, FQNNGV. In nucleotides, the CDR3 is TGTGCCAGCAGCAGCGGGACTTCTGGGGCCAACGTCCTGACTTTC. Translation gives CASSSGTSGANVLTF. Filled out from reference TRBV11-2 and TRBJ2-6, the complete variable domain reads EAGVAQSPRYKIIEKRQSVAFWCNPISGHATLYWYQQILGQGPKLLIQFQNNGVVDDSQLPKDRFSAERLKGVDSTLKIQPAKLEDSAVYLCASSSGTSGANVLTFGAGSRLTVL.

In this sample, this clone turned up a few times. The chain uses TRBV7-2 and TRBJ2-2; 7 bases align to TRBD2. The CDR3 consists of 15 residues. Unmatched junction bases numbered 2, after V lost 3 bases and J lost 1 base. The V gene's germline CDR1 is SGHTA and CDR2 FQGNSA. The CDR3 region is CASSFAGVNTGELFF. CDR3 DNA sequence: TGTGCCAGCAGCTTCGCGGGGGTGAACACCGGGGAGCTGTTTTTT.

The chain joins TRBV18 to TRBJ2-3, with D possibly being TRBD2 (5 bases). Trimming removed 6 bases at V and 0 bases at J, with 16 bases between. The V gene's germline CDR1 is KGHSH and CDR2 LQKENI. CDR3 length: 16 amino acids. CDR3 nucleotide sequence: TGTGCCAGCTCCCTCTTCGGGGATGGTAGCACAGATACGCAGTATTTT. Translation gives CASSLFGDGSTDTQYF.

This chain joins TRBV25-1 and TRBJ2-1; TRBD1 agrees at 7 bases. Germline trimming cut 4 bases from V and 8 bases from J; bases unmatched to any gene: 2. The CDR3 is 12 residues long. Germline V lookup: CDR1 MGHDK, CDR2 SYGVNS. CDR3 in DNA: TGTGCCAGCAGTGCCGACAGGGATGAGCAGTTCTTC. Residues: CASSADRDEQFF.

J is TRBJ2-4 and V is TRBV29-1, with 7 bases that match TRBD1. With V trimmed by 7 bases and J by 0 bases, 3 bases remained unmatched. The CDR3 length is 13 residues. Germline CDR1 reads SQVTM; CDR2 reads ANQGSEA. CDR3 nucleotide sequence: TGCAGCGCACGGGACAGAGCCAAAAACATTCAGTACTTC. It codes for CSARDRAKNIQYF.

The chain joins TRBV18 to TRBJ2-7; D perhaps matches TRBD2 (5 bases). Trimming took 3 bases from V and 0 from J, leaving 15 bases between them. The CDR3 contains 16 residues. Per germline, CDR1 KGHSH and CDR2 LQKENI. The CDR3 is CASSPGARRSSYEQYF. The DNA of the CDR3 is TGTGCCAGCTCACCGGGAGCCCGGCGGAGCTCCTACGAGCAGTACTTC.

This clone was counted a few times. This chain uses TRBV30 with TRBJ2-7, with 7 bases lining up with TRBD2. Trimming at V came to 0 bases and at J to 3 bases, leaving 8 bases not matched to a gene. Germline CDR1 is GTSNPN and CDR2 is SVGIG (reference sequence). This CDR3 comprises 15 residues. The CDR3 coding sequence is TGTGCCTGGAGTGTACCGGGGGGTCACGGCTACGAGCAGTACTTC. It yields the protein CAWSVPGGHGYEQYF. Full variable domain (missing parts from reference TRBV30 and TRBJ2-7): SQTIHQWPATLVQPVGSPLSLECTVEGTSNPNLYWYRQAAGRGLQLLFYSVGIGQISSEVPQNLSASRPQDRQFILSSKKLLLSDSGFYLCAWSVPGGHGYEQYFGPGTRLTVT.

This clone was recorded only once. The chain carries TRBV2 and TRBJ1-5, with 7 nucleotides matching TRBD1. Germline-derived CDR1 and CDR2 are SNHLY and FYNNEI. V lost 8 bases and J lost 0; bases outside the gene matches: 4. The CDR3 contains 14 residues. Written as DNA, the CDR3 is TGTGCCAGCGGACAGGTTGATAGCAATCAGCCCCAGCATTTT. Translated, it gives CASGQVDSNQPQHF.

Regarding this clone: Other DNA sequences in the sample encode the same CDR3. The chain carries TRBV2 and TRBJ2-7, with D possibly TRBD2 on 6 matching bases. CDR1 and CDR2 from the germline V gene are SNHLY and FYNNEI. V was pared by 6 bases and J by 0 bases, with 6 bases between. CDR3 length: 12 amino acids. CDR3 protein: CASRGGSYEQYF. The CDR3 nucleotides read TGTGCCAGCAGGGGGGGCTCCTACGAGCAGTACTTC.

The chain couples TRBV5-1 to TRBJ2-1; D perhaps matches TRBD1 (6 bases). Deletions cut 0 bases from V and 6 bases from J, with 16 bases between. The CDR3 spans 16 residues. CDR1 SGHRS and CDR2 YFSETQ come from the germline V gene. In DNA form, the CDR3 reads TGCGCCAGCAGCTTGGGGGGGACATTTTGGGTCAATGAGCAGTTCTTC. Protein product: CASSLGGTFWVNEQFF.

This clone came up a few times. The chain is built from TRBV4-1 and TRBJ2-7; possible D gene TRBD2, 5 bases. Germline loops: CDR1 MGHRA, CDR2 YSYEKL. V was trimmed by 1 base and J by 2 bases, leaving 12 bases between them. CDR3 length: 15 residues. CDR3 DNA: TGCGCCAGCAGCCAAGGGGCAGTACTAGCCTACGAGCAGTACTTC. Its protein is CASSQGAVLAYEQYF.

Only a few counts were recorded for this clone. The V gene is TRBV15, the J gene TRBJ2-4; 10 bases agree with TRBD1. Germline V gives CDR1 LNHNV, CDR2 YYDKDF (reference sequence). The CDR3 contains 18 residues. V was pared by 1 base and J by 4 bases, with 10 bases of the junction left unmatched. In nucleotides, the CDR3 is TGTGCCACCAGCAGAGCCCCCGGGACAGGGGCAACAAAAAACATTCAGTACTTC. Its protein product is CATSRAPGTGATKNIQYF.

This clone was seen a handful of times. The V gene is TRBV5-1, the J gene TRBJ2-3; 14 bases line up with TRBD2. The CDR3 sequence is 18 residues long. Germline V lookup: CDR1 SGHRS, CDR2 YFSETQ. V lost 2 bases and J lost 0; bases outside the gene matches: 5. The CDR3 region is CASSFTTSGRASTDTQYF. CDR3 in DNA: TGCGCCAGCAGCTTCACGACTAGCGGGAGGGCCAGCACAGATACGCAGTATTTT.

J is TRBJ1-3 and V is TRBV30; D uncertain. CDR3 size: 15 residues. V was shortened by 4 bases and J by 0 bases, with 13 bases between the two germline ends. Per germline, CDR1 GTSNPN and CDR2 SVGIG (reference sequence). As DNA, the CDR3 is TGTGCCTGGATCTCAGGTTTGGGCTCTGGAAACACCATATATTTT. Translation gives CAWISGLGSGNTIYF.

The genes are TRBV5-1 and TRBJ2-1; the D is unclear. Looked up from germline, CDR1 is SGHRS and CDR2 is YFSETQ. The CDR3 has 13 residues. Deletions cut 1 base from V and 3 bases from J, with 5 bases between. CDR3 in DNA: TGCGCCAGCAGCTTGAACAGCTACAATGAGCAGTTCTTC. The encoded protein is CASSLNSYNEQFF.

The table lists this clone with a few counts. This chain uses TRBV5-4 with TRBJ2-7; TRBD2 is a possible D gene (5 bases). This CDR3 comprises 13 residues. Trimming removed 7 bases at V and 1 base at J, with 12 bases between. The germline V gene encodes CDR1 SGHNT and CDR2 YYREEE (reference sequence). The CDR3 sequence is CASSEGNSYEQYF. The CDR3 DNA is TGTGCCAGCTCCGAGGGCAATTCCTACGAGCAGTACTTC.

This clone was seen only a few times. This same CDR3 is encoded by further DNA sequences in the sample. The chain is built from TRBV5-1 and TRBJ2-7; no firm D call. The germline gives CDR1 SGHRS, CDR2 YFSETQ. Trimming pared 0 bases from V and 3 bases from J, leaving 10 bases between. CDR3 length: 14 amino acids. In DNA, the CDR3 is TGCGCCAGCAGCTTGGCGGGTCAGAACTACGAGCAGTACTTC. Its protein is CASSLAGQNYEQYF.